The 16 T cell receptor beta chains reported below all come from one sample, sequenced in a study of T-cell memory formation after mild COVID-19. TCRdb itself ran the 5' RACE reads through MiXCR, one entry per CDR3 protein. In the table there are about 55,000 distinct CDR3 sequences, roughly a quarter of which are singletons. The sequenced sample was PBMCs or a T cell subset sorted from them (not recorded which). The receptors shown here come from a man between 18 and 35 years old who had mild COVID-19 (a few samples of this study predate the infection). Cell type and time point are not known.

This clonotype was counted between two and nine times. The V and J genes are TRBV6-5 and TRBJ2-6; D is perhaps TRBD1 (5 bases). The V and J ends lost 4 bases and 1 base respectively, with 11 bases between them. This CDR3 is built from 16 residues. Germline V gene lookup returns CDR1 MNHEY and CDR2 SVGAGI. The CDR3 nucleotides read TGTGCCAGCAGTTTAACGGACACATCTGGGGCCAACGTCCTGACTTTC. Translation: CASSLTDTSGANVLTF.

In this sample, this clonotype turned up a few times. The chain couples TRBV3-1 to TRBJ2-3; D is perhaps TRBD1 (5 bases). The germline CDR1 and CDR2 sequences are LGHDT and YNNKEL (reference sequence). The CDR3 consists of 16 residues. V was cut by 0 bases and J by 2 bases, with 12 bases left in between. The CDR3 DNA follows: TGTGCCAGCAGCCAAGAGTCCTCAGGGTTCACAGATACGCAGTATTTT. Its translation is CASSQESSGFTDTQYF.

CDR3 nucleotides: TGTGCCAGCAGCTTCAGCACCCAAGAGGACACCATATATTTT. Translating gives CASSFSTQEDTIYF. V usage is TRBV7-9 and J usage is TRBJ1-3; no reliable D call. V was clipped by 3 bases and J by 8 bases, with 14 bases between them. Germline-derived CDR1 and CDR2 are SEHNR and FQNEAQ (reference sequence). The CDR3 extends over 14 amino acids. Complete variable domain (other parts from reference TRBV7-9 and TRBJ1-3): DTGVSQNPRHKITKRGQNVTFRCDPISEHNRLYWYRQTLGQGPEFLTYFQNEAQLEKSRLLSDRFSAERPKGSFSTLEIQRTEQGDSAMYLCASSFSTQEDTIYFGEGSWLTVV.

The gene calls are TRBV21-1 and TRBJ1-2; TRBD1 was called by the table and not checked on the DNA. TRBV21-1 is designated a pseudogene. The CDR3 loop spans 15 amino acids. The CDR3 region is CASSPTAGTFEGYTF. As DNA, the CDR3 is TGTGCCAGCAGCCCCACCGCCGGGACATTTGAAGGCTACACCTTC.

The sample holds one count of this clonotype. The V gene is TRBV7-9, the J gene TRBJ2-1; D is possibly TRBD1 (5 bases). The CDR3 extends over 12 amino acids. Germline V gives CDR1 SEHNR, CDR2 FQNEAQ (reference sequence). V was pared by 6 bases and J by 5 bases, with 8 bases between. This chain's CDR3 is CASRTGDNEQFF. CDR3 DNA: TGTGCCAGCAGAACAGGCGACAATGAGCAGTTCTTC.

This clonotype was counted a few times. The V call is TRBV7-6, the J call TRBJ2-1; 8 bases are a match to TRBD1. Trimming removed 5 bases from V and 3 bases from J; junction bases left unmatched: 3. The germline gives CDR1 SGHVS, CDR2 FNYEAQ. The CDR3 extends over 14 amino acids. CDR3 region: CASSPGQGYNEQFF. The CDR3 region has the DNA TGTGCCAGCAGCCCTGGACAGGGCTACAATGAGCAGTTCTTC.

This clonotype was counted between two and nine times. The gene calls are TRBV12-3 or TRBV12-4 and TRBJ2-1, with D tentatively TRBD2 (7 bases). The CDR3 extends over 16 amino acids. V dropped 5 bases and J dropped 1 base, with 15 bases sitting between them. CDR3 nucleotide sequence: TGTGCCAGCAGTCCGGGGGGAGGGGGATCCTACAATGAGCAGTTCTTC. Translating gives CASSPGGGGSYNEQFF.

This clonotype was counted at least ten times. The genes are TRBV6-5 and TRBJ1-5; D is unresolved. This CDR3 contains 13 residues. V shed 5 bases and J shed 11 bases, with 16 bases lying between them. Germline-derived CDR1 and CDR2 are MNHEY and SVGAGI. CDR3 loop: CASSKMNDLAQHF. The CDR3 coding sequence is TGTGCCAGCAGTAAAATGAACGATTTAGCCCAGCATTTT.

This sequence joins TRBV20-1 and TRBJ1-1, with 10 bases aligning to TRBD1. The length of the CDR3 is 14 residues. The germline V gene has CDR1 DFQATT and CDR2 SNEGSKA (reference sequence). V lost 4 bases and J lost 3; bases outside the gene matches: 5. CDR3 sequence (DNA): TGCAGTGCTAAAAGACAGGGGGCCCACACTGAAGCTTTCTTT. Its protein is CSAKRQGAHTEAFF.

This chain joins TRBV5-6 and TRBJ2-1; D not certain. CDR3 length equals 14 residues. The V gene's germline CDR1 is SGHDT and CDR2 YYEEEE. V was trimmed by 4 bases and J by 4 bases, leaving 12 bases between them. The CDR3 loop is CASSSLGGYNEQFF. For the CDR3, the DNA is TGTGCCAGCAGCAGCTTGGGTGGGTACAATGAGCAGTTCTTC.

This chain joins TRBV20-1 and TRBJ2-4; weak D call: TRBD2 (5 bases). Germline CDR1 reads DFQATT; CDR2 reads SNEGSKA (reference sequence). V was clipped by 3 bases and J by 2 bases, with 8 bases between them. The CDR3 extends over 13 amino acids. The CDR3 DNA reads as TGCAGTGCTAGTCTAGCCACCAAAAACATTCAGTACTTC. This codes for CSASLATKNIQYF.

In this sample, this clonotype turned up a few times. The chain links TRBV28 to TRBJ2-1; no firm D call. CDR1 and CDR2 (germline): MDHEN, SYDVKM. The CDR3 runs 12 residues. V dropped 6 bases and J dropped 6 bases, with 9 bases sitting between them. The CDR3 protein is CASSRMVNEQFF. The CDR3 DNA reads as TGTGCCAGCAGCCGGATGGTCAATGAGCAGTTCTTC.

This clonotype was observed a few times. The J gene is TRBJ2-7, the V gene TRBV20-1; no clear D. The V end was cut by 3 bases, the J end by 0 bases, with 9 bases between. Per the germline V gene, CDR1 is DFQATT and CDR2 is SNEGSKA (reference sequence). The CDR3 consists of 13 residues. The CDR3: CSARHENSYEQYF. As DNA, the CDR3 is TGCAGTGCTAGGCATGAAAACTCCTACGAGCAGTACTTC.

The chain uses TRBV4-3 and TRBJ1-2, with TRBD1 identical over 11 bases. Germline V gene lookup returns CDR1 LGHNA and CDR2 YSLEER. The CDR3 length is 16 residues. Unmatched junction bases numbered 6, after V lost 2 bases and J lost 4 bases. CDR3 nucleotide sequence: TGCGCCAGCAGCCAAACATCCGGGACAGGGGGCTATGGCTACACCTTC. This gives the protein CASSQTSGTGGYGYTF.

The chain employs TRBV4-2 and TRBJ2-1, with D possibly TRBD2 on 5 matching bases. Between the trimmed V and J ends, which lost 0 bases and 0 bases, there was a span of 18 bases. This CDR3 region has 19 residues. Germline V CDR1 and CDR2: LGHNA, YNFKEQ. CDR3 in amino acids: CASSQEFQQRISSYNEQFF. CDR3 nucleotide sequence: TGTGCCAGCAGCCAAGAGTTTCAGCAGCGGATCAGCTCCTACAATGAGCAGTTCTTC.

The chain is built from TRBV3-1 and TRBJ2-5; weak D call: TRBD1 (8 bases). V gave up 5 bases and J gave up 2 bases, with 15 bases separating them. The CDR3 consists of 15 residues. Germline CDR1 LGHDT, CDR2 YNNKEL (reference sequence). CDR3 in amino acids: CASSLRGDRQETQYF. CDR3 coding DNA: TGTGCCAGCAGCTTACGGGGGGACAGGCAAGAGACCCAGTACTTC.